This T cell receptor beta chain was sequenced during a study of T cell repertoires in cytomegalovirus infection. The CDR3 is 14 residues long. The V and J ends lost 1 base and 1 base respectively, with 5 bases between them. Germline CDR1 reads MNHNS; CDR2 reads SASEGT. TCRdb reprocessed the reads with MiXCR, giving one entry per CDR3 protein. The data show approximately 990,000 distinct CDR3 sequences, 31% seen once. On this clonotype: Its antigen is unidentified.

This receptor was taken from a human donor in good health (CMV status not recorded). Some clones in this sample may be carry-over from other donors' samples. Sequencing was performed on cultured CD8+ T cells from PBMCs, taken from culture after CMV antigen stimulation. This chain joins TRBV6-1 and TRBJ1-5; D is unclear. The chain's CDR3 is CASSEVGSNQPQHF. DNA for the CDR3: TGTGCCAGCAGTGAAGTCGGCAGCAATCAGCCCCAGCATTTT.